This passage covers 27 T cell receptor beta chains from one sample sequenced in a study of cytomegalovirus exposure and HLA in healthy donors. The PCR was carried out with 60 Vbeta primers and 13 Jbeta primers. Produced via immunoSEQ multiplex PCR; TCRdb's table is partial and in-frame only. The table has under 150,000 clones, roughly four fifths seen once. Sequenced input: PBMCs. These receptor sequences come from a boy younger than 10 in good health and CMV-seronegative.

The genes are TRBV7-9 and TRBJ2-1, with 8 nucleotides matching TRBD2. Trimming at V came to 5 bases and at J to 0 bases, leaving 15 bases not matched to a gene. The germline CDR1 and CDR2 sequences are SEHNR and FQNEAQ (reference sequence). The CDR3 is 19 amino acids. The CDR3 nucleotides are TGTGCCAGCAGCGTTACTCAGCGGGGGAGACTCCCCTCCTACAATGAGCAGTTCTTC. Protein: CASSVTQRGRLPSYNEQFF.

This CDR3 reads CASRGRTGSTDTQYF. DNA for the CDR3: TGTGCCAGCAGGGGTAGAACAGGGAGCACAGATACGCAGTATTTT. The J gene is TRBJ2-3, the V gene TRBV2; weak D call: TRBD1 (6 bases). CDR1 and CDR2 from the germline V gene are SNHLY and FYNNEI. The CDR3 consists of 15 residues. The V end lost 6 bases, the J end lost 0 bases, and 13 bases lay between the germline ends. Based on the CDR3 plus reference TRBV2 and TRBJ2-3, the full variable domain is EPEVTQTPSHQVTQMGQEVILRCVPISNHLYFYWYRQILGQKVEFLVSFYNNEISEKSEIFDDQFSVERPDGSNFTLKIRSTKLEDSAMYFCASRGRTGSTDTQYFGPGTRLTVL.

Regarding this clone: The junction does not match germline at one end; this may be a read error. This chain joins TRBV7-9 and TRBJ1-6, with D uncertain. CDR1 and CDR2 from the germline V gene are SEHNR and FQNEAQ (reference sequence). This CDR3 has 17 amino acids. The CDR3 DNA is TGTTCCAGCAGCTTAGTCCCGGGAAGCTCCTATAATTCACCCCTCCACTTT. Translated, it gives CSSSLVPGSSYNSPLHF.

This chain connects TRBV4-3 to TRBJ1-2; 7 bases match TRBD1. The germline V gene encodes CDR1 LGHNA and CDR2 YSLEER. CDR3 length: 13 amino acids. With 8 bases clipped from V and 2 bases from J, the junction kept 5 bases outside the gene matches. The CDR3 protein is CASASTGNYGYTF. Here the CDR3 DNA reads TGCGCCAGCGCGTCGACAGGGAACTATGGCTACACCTTC.

The chain carries TRBV11-2 and TRBJ2-3, with 7 bases aligning to TRBD1. The V segment lost 5 bases and the J segment 1 base; nucleotides outside the gene matches: 9. CDR1 is SGHAT, CDR2 FQNNGV, per germline. The CDR3 runs 16 residues. CDR3 loop: CASSLRTGRGTDTQYF. The CDR3 DNA sequence: TGTGCCAGCAGCCTCAGGACAGGAAGGGGCACAGATACGCAGTATTTT.

The chain links TRBV6-5 to TRBJ2-1, with 10 bases identical to TRBD2. The V gene end was trimmed by 0 bases and the J gene end by 7 bases; junction bases not matched to a gene: 3. The CDR3 sequence is 15 residues long. CDR1 is MNHEY, CDR2 SVGAGI, per germline. DNA of the CDR3: TGTGCCAGCAGTTACTCCCTAGCGGGAGCAAATGAGCAGTTCTTC. Encoded protein: CASSYSLAGANEQFF.

V is TRBV19 and J is TRBJ1-1; D gene ambiguous. Per germline, CDR1 LNHDA and CDR2 SQIVND (reference sequence). The CDR3 is made up of 13 amino acids. Trimming removed 5 bases at V and 0 bases at J, with 7 bases between. The DNA for the CDR3 is TGTGCCAGTAGTTCATCCCTGAACACTGAAGCTTTCTTT. Translating it yields CASSSSLNTEAFF.

This chain joins TRBV4-2 and TRBJ2-3, with a weak D call TRBD2 (7 bases). This CDR3 has 18 residues. Trimming took off 4 bases at V and 4 bases at J, with 24 bases between the two ends. CDR1 and CDR2 from the germline V gene are LGHNA and YNFKEQ. CDR3 nucleotides: TGTGCCAGCAGCCCTCGCCTAGGGAGGGGGGAAGGTGCAGATACGCAGTATTTT. Amino acids: CASSPRLGRGEGADTQYF.

This clone was seen only once. V usage is TRBV6-1 and J usage is TRBJ1-2, with D perhaps matching TRBD1 (5 bases). CDR3 length: 12 residues. Germline V gene lookup returns CDR1 MNHNS and CDR2 SASEGT. V dropped 4 bases and J dropped 6 bases, with 9 bases sitting between them. In DNA form, the CDR3 reads TGTGCCAGCAGTGCCAGGGCAGATGGCTACACCTTC. It is translated as CASSARADGYTF.

V and J are TRBV6-1 and TRBJ2-7, with 8 bases matching TRBD1. Trimming took 3 bases from V and 3 from J; bases not matched to a gene: 7. The CDR3 totals 15 residues. Per the germline V gene, CDR1 is MNHNS and CDR2 is SASEGT. The CDR3 here is CASSETGEGGYEQYV. In DNA, the CDR3 is TGTGCCAGCAGTGAGACAGGGGAAGGAGGCTACGAGCAGTACGTC.

This clone was counted once. This CDR3 is also generated by other DNA sequences in the sample. This chain links TRBV4-2 with TRBJ2-3; 9 positions agree with TRBD2. Germline V gene sequence: CDR1 LGHNA, CDR2 YNFKEQ. Trimming cost V 0 bases and J 2 bases; bases outside gene matches: 6. The CDR3 length is 17 residues. The DNA for the CDR3 is TGTGCCAGCAGCCAAGACCGGGCGGGGGGGCCCACAGATACGCAGTATTTT. This translates into CASSQDRAGGPTDTQYF.

The CDR3 DNA follows: TGTGCCAGCAGTGCCGGCGGGGGGGCCGCCGGGGAGCTGTTTTTT. Residues: CASSAGGGAAGELFF. The chain recombines TRBV6-4 with TRBJ2-2; TRBD2 matches 9 bases. The CDR3 extends over 15 amino acids. V lost 4 bases and J lost 6; bases outside the gene matches: 6. Germline CDR1 is MRHNA and CDR2 is SNTAGT.

The chain carries TRBV7-3 and TRBJ1-1; D is uncertain. CDR3 length: 14 residues. V lost 6 bases and J 1 base, leaving 12 bases between the germline ends. From germline, CDR1 is SGHTA and CDR2 FQGTGA. The CDR3 spells CASSRGPQNTEAFF. The CDR3 nucleotides read TGTGCCAGCAGTCGAGGGCCTCAGAACACTGAAGCTTTCTTT.

The chain couples TRBV5-6 to TRBJ2-2; D possibly corresponds to TRBD1 (6 bases). V was trimmed by 2 bases and J by 5 bases, leaving 13 bases between them. CDR1 is SGHDT, CDR2 YYEEEE, per germline. This CDR3 spans 15 amino acids. CDR3 sequence (DNA): TGTGCCAGCAGCTTCCGGGACATCATTACCGGGGAGCTGTTTTTT. Amino acids: CASSFRDIITGELFF.

This chain connects TRBV10-3 to TRBJ1-5; D is possibly TRBD1 (6 bases). This CDR3 region has 14 residues. Trimming took off 0 bases at V and 6 bases at J, with 9 bases between the two ends. Germline V CDR1 and CDR2: ENHRY, SYGVKD. CDR3 coding DNA: TGTGCCATCAGTGAGTCGGGAGGGGGTCAGCCCCAGCATTTT. Translating it yields CAISESGGGQPQHF.

This CDR3 reads CASSAGGFTEAFF. In DNA, the CDR3 is TGTGCCAGCAGCGCCGGGGGGTTCACTGAAGCTTTCTTT. V usage is TRBV9 and J usage is TRBJ1-1; TRBD1 might be the D (5 bases). The length of the CDR3 is 13 residues. Germline-derived CDR1 and CDR2 are SGDLS and YYNGEE. V lost 3 bases and J lost 4, with 10 bases in between.

Of note for this clone: Other DNA sequences of this sample code for an identical CDR3. In DNA, the CDR3 is TGTGCCAGCAGGGAGACAGTAAACACTGAAGCTTTCTTT. Residues: CASRETVNTEAFF. This chain joins TRBV6-5 and TRBJ1-1, with D perhaps TRBD1 (5 bases). This CDR3 has 13 residues. V was shortened by 6 bases and J by 2 bases, with 10 bases between the two germline ends. CDR1 and CDR2 from the germline V gene are MNHEY and SVGAGI.

The chain joins TRBV6-4 to TRBJ1-1; weak D call: TRBD1 (6 bases). The germline V and J ends were trimmed by 4 bases and 1 base, with 7 bases remaining between them. The CDR3 loop spans 13 amino acids. Germline V lookup: CDR1 MRHNA, CDR2 SNTAGT. The CDR3 DNA is TGTGCCAGCAGTGCGGACAGGAACACTGAAGCTTTCTTT. The encoded protein is CASSADRNTEAFF.

V and J are TRBV9 and TRBJ1-1, with D tentatively TRBD1 (5 bases). CDR3 length: 14 residues. Looked up from germline, CDR1 is SGDLS and CDR2 is YYNGEE. Trimming left V 4 bases short and J 5 bases short, with 15 bases between. CDR3 loop: CASSSSGGGTEAFF. The CDR3 DNA is TGTGCCAGCAGCTCCAGTGGGGGAGGGACTGAAGCTTTCTTT.

This clone occurred a few times. This chain links TRBV2 with TRBJ1-5, with 7 bases matching TRBD1. Germline CDR1 is SNHLY and CDR2 is FYNNEI. With 5 bases clipped from V and 6 bases from J, the junction kept 7 bases outside the gene matches. This CDR3 contains 14 residues. The CDR3 reads CASSPTGAGQPQHF. CDR3 nucleotides: TGTGCCAGCAGTCCTACAGGGGCGGGTCAGCCCCAGCATTTT.

CDR3 protein: CASSEGTGGGTEAFF. Written as DNA, the CDR3 is TGTGCCAGCAGTGAGGGGACAGGGGGCGGCACTGAAGCTTTCTTT. The chain combines TRBV25-1 with TRBJ1-1; 12 bases agree with TRBD1. This CDR3 comprises 15 residues. The V and J ends lost 3 bases and 4 bases, in that order; junction bases with no gene match: 3. CDR1 and CDR2 (germline): MGHDK, SYGVNS.

The gene calls are TRBV5-1 and TRBJ1-2; D unclear. The CDR3 consists of 13 residues. Germline V gene data show CDR1 as SGHRS and CDR2 as YFSETQ. The V gene lost 3 bases and the J gene lost 8 bases, with 14 bases spanning the gap. CDR3 sequence (DNA): TGCGCCAGCAGCTCGGGAGGCGTGGGCGGCTACACCTTC. This translates into CASSSGGVGGYTF. Variable domain in full (rest from reference TRBV5-1 and TRBJ1-2): KAGVTQTPRYLIKTRGQQVTLSCSPISGHRSVSWYQQTPGQGLQFLFEYFSETQRNKGNFPGRFSGRQFSNSRSEMNVSTLELGDSALYLCASSSGGVGGYTFGSGTRLTVV.

The chain joins TRBV13 to TRBJ1-2; 7 nucleotides line up with TRBD1. Germline CDR1 is PRHDT and CDR2 is FYEKMQ (reference sequence). The V segment lost 6 bases and the J segment 4 bases; nucleotides outside the gene matches: 14. The CDR3 contains 16 residues. CDR3 DNA sequence: TGTGCCAGCAGTTATTACAGGGGTCGACTAGGCTATGGCTACACCTTC. This codes for CASSYYRGRLGYGYTF.

The chain couples TRBV7-9 to TRBJ1-1, with a weak D call TRBD1 (5 bases). Trimming removed 5 bases from V and 4 bases from J, with 20 bases in between. The V gene's germline CDR1 is SEHNR and CDR2 FQNEAQ (reference sequence). This CDR3 spans 16 amino acids. CDR3 nucleotide sequence: TGTGCCAGCAGCCTCCCCGGGGGGTTGCCCACCACTGAAGCTTTCTTT. It codes for CASSLPGGLPTTEAFF.

This chain joins TRBV4-3 and TRBJ1-2; no firm D call. Trimming took 0 bases from V and 10 from J, leaving 18 bases between them. Per the germline V gene, CDR1 is LGHNA and CDR2 is YSLEER. The CDR3 loop spans 15 amino acids. The CDR3 DNA is TGCGCCAGCAGCCAAGATCTCGCGCCGTCGGGTGTCTACACCTTC. It specifies CASSQDLAPSGVYTF.

The chain links TRBV2 to TRBJ1-1; unclear D gene. V dropped 7 bases and J dropped 11 bases, with 8 bases sitting between them. CDR1 and CDR2 from the germline V gene are SNHLY and FYNNEI. The CDR3 spans 9 residues. The CDR3 DNA reads TGTGCCAGCACGGGGTTGGCTTTCTTT. Translating gives CASTGLAFF. The whole variable domain, filled in from reference TRBV2 and TRBJ1-1, reads EPEVTQTPSHQVTQMGQEVILRCVPISNHLYFYWYRQILGQKVEFLVSFYNNEISEKSEIFDDQFSVERPDGSNFTLKIRSTKLEDSAMYFCASTGLAFFGQGTRLTVV.

V usage is TRBV7-6 and J usage is TRBJ2-1; 7 bases are a match to TRBD1. The ends lost 4 bases at V and 4 bases at J; junction bases unmatched: 16. The germline gives CDR1 SGHVS, CDR2 FNYEAQ. This CDR3 spans 18 amino acids. CDR3 residues: CASSSTGFASATYNEQFF. The CDR3 nucleotides are TGTGCCAGCAGCTCGACAGGGTTCGCCTCCGCGACGTACAATGAGCAGTTCTTC.